The present T cell receptor (beta chain) was sequenced within a study of blood T cell repertoires in COVID-19. Clones were sequenced by immunoSEQ multiplex PCR, and TCRdb holds only the in-frame ones, with some missing. The repertoire has about 480,000 clones, roughly nine tenths of them found once; the top ten carry approximately 0.9%. The ends lost 1 base at V and 5 bases at J; junction bases unmatched: 2. CDR1 and CDR2 (germline): SNHLY, FYNNEI. The length of the CDR3 is 14 residues. This sequence joins TRBV2 and TRBJ1-1; 9 nucleotides align to TRBD1. Input material: peripheral blood. The source is a man aged 18 to 29 with COVID-19, enrolled during active disease. CDR3 bases: TGTGCCAGCAGTGAAGGGGACAGGGTTACTGAAGCTTTCTTT. The encoded protein is CASSEGDRVTEAFF.